Listed below are T cell receptor beta chains from one sample, sequenced in a study of T cells after yellow fever vaccination. TCRdb passed the 5' RACE reads through MiXCR, listing each CDR3 protein once. The sample yields a few hundred thousand distinct CDR3 sequences, around 8.1% seen once. The sample in question was PBMCs, obtained about 41 days after the first yellow fever vaccination. These receptors were collected from a young man who received the YFV17D yellow fever vaccine. Each CDR3 is given with its conserved first and last residue. Each record gives: V gene, clone size, D gene, J gene, CDR3 length, CDR3 protein, CDR3 DNA. The D gene is left open where the match is weak. Size tells how often a clone was seen (once, few, many) or the class of an expanded clone, and some rows leave it out.

>TRBV12-3/TRBV12-4|-|-|TRBJ1-3|14
CASSRRSSGNTIYF
TGTGCCAGCAGCAGGAGGTCCTCTGGAAACACCATATATTTT
>TRBV7-9|few|TRBD1|TRBJ1-2|15
CASSLPGQGGYGYTF
TGTGCCAGCAGCTTGCCCGGACAGGGAGGATATGGCTACACCTTC
>TRBV6-5|-|TRBD2|TRBJ2-3|16
CASRLAGGPGTDTQYF
TGTGCCAGCAGGTTAGCGGGGGGGCCTGGCACAGATACGCAGTATTTT
>TRBV6-5|few|-|TRBJ1-5|12
CASTSPGQPQHF
TGTGCCAGCACTTCTCCAGGTCAGCCCCAGCATTTT
>TRBV24-1|-|TRBD1|TRBJ2-3|15
CATSDSGQGTDTQYF
TGTGCCACCAGTGATTCCGGACAGGGAACAGATACGCAGTATTTT
>TRBV5-5|few|TRBD2|TRBJ2-1|16
CASSSTGASGRGEQFF
TGTGCCAGCAGCTCCACGGGGGCTAGCGGGAGGGGTGAGCAGTTCTTC
>TRBV7-9|-|-|TRBJ2-1|14
CASSPPGTSNEQFF
TGTGCCAGCAGCCCACCCGGGACCTCTAATGAGCAGTTCTTC
>TRBV20-1|-|-|TRBJ2-5|13
CSARVWGGETQYF
TGCAGTGCTAGAGTATGGGGTGGAGAGACCCAGTACTTC
>TRBV7-2|-|-|TRBJ1-2|14
CASSPGASGGGYTF
TGTGCCAGCAGCCCAGGGGCTTCGGGCGGTGGCTACACCTTC
>TRBV7-2|-|-|TRBJ2-1|14
CASSPQGAYNEQFF
TGTGCCAGCAGCCCTCAAGGGGCTTACAATGAGCAGTTCTTC
>TRBV5-1|few|TRBD1|TRBJ1-1|14
CASAKEQGAWEAFF
TGCGCCAGCGCAAAGGAACAGGGGGCGTGGGAAGCTTTCTTT
>TRBV7-6|many|-|TRBJ2-5|13
CASSLHGEETQYF
TGTGCCAGCAGCTTACACGGTGAAGAGACCCAGTACTTC
>TRBV4-3|few|-|TRBJ2-7|14
CASSQGSGRDEQYF
TGCGCCAGCAGCCAAGGAAGTGGGCGCGACGAGCAGTACTTC
>TRBV6-1|-|-|TRBJ1-2|16
CASSPLQARANYGYTF
TGTGCCAGCAGTCCCTTGCAGGCAAGGGCTAACTATGGCTACACCTTC
>TRBV6-2/TRBV6-3|few|-|TRBJ2-5|19
CASSYPPSVRPGARETQYF
TGTGCCAGCAGTTATCCCCCCAGCGTACGACCAGGGGCGCGCGAGACCCAGTACTTC
>TRBV3-1|few|-|TRBJ2-4|13
CASSQGLLNIQYF
TGTGCCAGCAGCCAAGGGTTGCTAAACATTCAGTACTTC
>TRBV4-2|-|-|TRBJ2-5|16
CASSQAGGGWGETQYF
TGTGCCAGCAGCCAAGCAGGAGGAGGCTGGGGAGAGACCCAGTACTTC
>TRBV29-1|few|TRBD1|TRBJ2-3|15
CSVQPTGPSTDTQYF
TGCAGCGTACAGCCGACAGGGCCAAGCACAGATACGCAGTATTTT
>TRBV15|few|-|TRBJ2-1|14
CATSRGYEYNEQFF
TGTGCCACCAGCCGAGGATATGAGTACAATGAGCAGTTCTTC
>TRBV5-6|many|TRBD1|TRBJ2-5|15
CASSSPGQKQETQYF
TGTGCCAGCAGCTCACCGGGACAGAAACAAGAGACCCAGTACTTC
>TRBV7-2|few|-|TRBJ2-5|15
CASSLAGATRGSQYF
TGTGCCAGCAGCTTAGCGGGGGCCACCCGAGGGTCCCAGTACTTC
>TRBV18|-|-|TRBJ2-3|14
CASSPSTSPDTQYF
TGTGCCAGCTCACCGTCGACTAGTCCTGATACGCAGTATTTT
>TRBV7-6|few|TRBD2|TRBJ2-1|16
CASSLARSGGWGEQFF
TGTGCCAGCAGCTTAGCGCGCAGCGGGGGGTGGGGTGAGCAGTTCTTC
>TRBV6-1|few|TRBD1|TRBJ1-5|15
CASRGGTGADQPQHF
TGTGCCAGCAGGGGCGGGACAGGGGCGGATCAGCCCCAGCATTTT
>TRBV24-1|few|-|TRBJ1-1|14
CATSDSPGSTEAFF
TGTGCCACCAGTGATTCTCCGGGGAGCACTGAAGCTTTCTTT
>TRBV7-2|few|-|TRBJ1-2|15
CASSTQQGTTHGYTF
TGTGCCAGCAGCACCCAACAGGGTACGACGCATGGCTACACCTTC